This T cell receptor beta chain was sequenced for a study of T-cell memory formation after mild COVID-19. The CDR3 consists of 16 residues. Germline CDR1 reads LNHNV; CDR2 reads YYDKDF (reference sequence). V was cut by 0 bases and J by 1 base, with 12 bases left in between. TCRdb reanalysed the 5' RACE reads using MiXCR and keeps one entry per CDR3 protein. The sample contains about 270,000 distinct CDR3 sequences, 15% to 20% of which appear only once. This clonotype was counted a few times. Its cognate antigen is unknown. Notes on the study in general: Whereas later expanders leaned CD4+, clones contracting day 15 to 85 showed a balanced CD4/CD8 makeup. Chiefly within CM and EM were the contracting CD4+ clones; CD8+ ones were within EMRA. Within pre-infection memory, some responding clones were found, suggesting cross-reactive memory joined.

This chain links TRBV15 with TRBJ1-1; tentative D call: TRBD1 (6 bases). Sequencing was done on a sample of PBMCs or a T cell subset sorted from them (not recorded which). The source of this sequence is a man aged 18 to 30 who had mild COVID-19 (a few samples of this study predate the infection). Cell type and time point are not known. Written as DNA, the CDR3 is TGTGCCACCAGCAGAGATCGCGGGGGGGCGAACACTGAAGCTTTCTTT. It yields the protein CATSRDRGGANTEAFF.